The entry that follows covers one T cell receptor beta chain sequence. V dropped 2 bases and J dropped 1; count of bases not matched to a gene: 0. The CDR3 contains 16 residues. In germline, CDR1 is SNHLY, CDR2 FYNNEI. The entry originates in a study of blood T cell repertoires in COVID-19. Overall study: COVID-19 samples collected from the United States, Italy and Spain covered acute and convalescent phases. Sources were T cells, B-cell-depleted T cells, or PBMCs; the material itself was cDNA or gDNA.

In the source study's methods: The authors estimated nucleated cell counts from reference gene primer amplification. Clones were sequenced by immunoSEQ multiplex PCR, and TCRdb holds only the in-frame ones, with some missing. For V, J and clone size, that table is used; D and trimming come from the DNA. Of roughly 150,000 clones detected, 88% appear once; the ten largest clones hold around 2%. The clonotype originates from a man aged 50 or older who had recovered from COVID-19. The rearrangement joins TRBV2 to TRBJ2-1; 12 nucleotides agree with TRBD2. Source material: peripheral blood. The CDR3 region has the DNA TGTGCCAGCAGTGAAACTAGCGGGAGGTCCTACAATGAGCAGTTCTTC. Translation gives CASSETSGRSYNEQFF.